The 10 T cell receptor beta chains listed next were all sequenced from one sample in a study of blood T cells in healthy people across ages. PCR was performed a second time for roughly 7 to 12 cycles using a sample-barcoded 5' primer and a J-beta primer mix. TCRdb itself ran the 5' RACE reads through MiXCR, one entry per CDR3 protein. Of approximately 800,000 distinct CDR3 sequences listed, 20% to 25% are singletons. Another study also made use of these data, one on T cells of mothers and their children.

The material sequenced was blood. These receptors all stem from a boy between 10 and 17 years old in good health.

This clonotype turned up a few times. V usage is TRBV15 and J usage is TRBJ2-3; D gene unclear. V was cut by 3 bases and J by 2 bases, with 9 bases left in between. Germline CDR1 LNHNV, CDR2 YYDKDF (reference sequence). The CDR3 has 14 amino acids. CDR3 in amino acids: CATSRLINTDTQYF. The CDR3 bases are TGTGCCACCAGCAGGCTGATTAACACAGATACGCAGTATTTT.

The count of this clonotype is one. This chain links TRBV20-1 with TRBJ2-1, with a tentative D call TRBD2 (6 bases). The CDR3 is 12 residues long. Trimming removed 2 bases from V and 7 bases from J, with 9 bases in between. Germline CDR1 reads DFQATT; CDR2 reads SNEGSKA (reference sequence). CDR3 loop: CSARRETNEQFF. The CDR3 DNA reads as TGCAGTGCTAGACGGGAGACAAATGAGCAGTTCTTC.

This sequence joins TRBV6-6 and TRBJ1-2; no reliable D call. The V gene lost 7 bases and the J gene lost 6 bases, with 18 bases spanning the gap. CDR3 size: 14 residues. Germline values: CDR1 MNHNY, CDR2 SVGAGI (reference sequence). CDR3 protein: CASKEQYLEDGYTF. CDR3 DNA: TGTGCCAGCAAGGAACAGTACCTTGAGGATGGCTACACCTTC.

This clonotype was observed a handful of times. The J gene is TRBJ1-1, the V gene TRBV4-1; D is unclear. The CDR3 runs 19 residues. CDR1 is MGHRA, CDR2 YSYEKL, per germline. Trimming pared 4 bases from V and 2 bases from J, leaving 26 bases between. CDR3 residues: CASSPPAPGDPFVNTEAFF. The CDR3 coding sequence is TGCGCCAGCAGCCCACCAGCGCCTGGGGATCCCTTTGTAAACACTGAAGCTTTCTTT.

This chain joins TRBV20-1 and TRBJ1-4; D is undetermined. The length of the CDR3 is 13 residues. V was shortened by 6 bases and J by 7 bases, with 15 bases between the two germline ends. The germline V gene encodes CDR1 DFQATT and CDR2 SNEGSKA (reference sequence). The DNA of the CDR3 is TGCAGTGCACTTGAGGGTGGGAGTGAAAAACTGTTTTTT. Residues: CSALEGGSEKLFF.

This clonotype showed up just a few times. The chain uses TRBV20-1 and TRBJ1-5; TRBD1 aligns across 9 bases. Germline assignment: CDR1 DFQATT and CDR2 SNEGSKA (reference sequence). This CDR3 spans 13 amino acids. V was pared by 5 bases and J by 7 bases, with 6 bases of the junction left unmatched. The CDR3 nucleotides are TGCAGTGCTGGAAGACAGGGGGGACAGCCCCAGCATTTT. This sequence encodes CSAGRQGGQPQHF.

This clonotype was detected a few times. The rearrangement joins TRBV27 to TRBJ2-7, with TRBD1 matching over 7 bases. CDR1 and CDR2 from the germline V gene are MNHEY and SMNVEV (reference sequence). The CDR3 is 17 amino acids. Germline trimming cut 3 bases from V and 1 base from J; bases unmatched to any gene: 12. DNA for the CDR3: TGTGCCAGCAGTTTTTACGCTCGACAGGGTCGGTCCTACGAGCAGTACTTC. Translated: CASSFYARQGRSYEQYF.

The rearrangement links TRBV7-9 to TRBJ2-5; D may be TRBD1 (6 bases). CDR1 is SEHNR, CDR2 FQNEAQ, per germline (reference sequence). V shed 6 bases and J shed 5 bases, with 16 bases lying between them. CDR3 length equals 14 residues. Here the CDR3 DNA reads TGTGCCAGCAGGACACAGGGATGGGTGGAGACCCAGTACTTC. This gives the protein CASRTQGWVETQYF.

The chain is built from TRBV28 and TRBJ2-1; TRBD2 is a possible D gene (5 bases). The last part of the DNA fits TRBJ2-5 better; the J call may be wrong. Looked up from germline, CDR1 is MDHEN and CDR2 is SYDVKM. The CDR3 length is 13 residues. The CDR3 nucleotides read TGTGCCACCTACGGCGGGTTGGAGGAGACCCAGTACTTC. This translates into CATYGGLEETQYF.

This clonotype was counted many times. This chain uses TRBV7-9 with TRBJ2-1; 12 bases are shared with TRBD2. Germline-derived CDR1 and CDR2 are SEHNR and FQNEAQ (reference sequence). Trimming at V came to 5 bases and at J to 7 bases, leaving 9 bases not matched to a gene. The CDR3 covers 16 residues. The CDR3 protein is CASSPTGLAGINEQFF. CDR3 sequence (DNA): TGTGCCAGCAGCCCCACAGGACTAGCGGGGATAAATGAGCAGTTCTTC.